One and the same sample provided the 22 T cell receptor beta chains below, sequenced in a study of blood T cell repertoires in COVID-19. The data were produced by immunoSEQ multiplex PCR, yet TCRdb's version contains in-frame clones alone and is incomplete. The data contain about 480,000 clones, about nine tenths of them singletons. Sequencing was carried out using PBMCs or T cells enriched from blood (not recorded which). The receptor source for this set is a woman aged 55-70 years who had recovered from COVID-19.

CDR3 protein: CASRNRVATNEKLFF. DNA of the CDR3: TGTGCCAGCAGGAACAGGGTTGCAACTAATGAAAAACTGTTTTTT. V gene TRBV6-5 combines with J gene TRBJ1-4; a possible D gene is TRBD1 (6 bases). V shed 6 bases and J shed 0 bases, with 11 bases lying between them. Per germline, CDR1 MNHEY and CDR2 SVGAGI. This CDR3 comprises 15 residues.

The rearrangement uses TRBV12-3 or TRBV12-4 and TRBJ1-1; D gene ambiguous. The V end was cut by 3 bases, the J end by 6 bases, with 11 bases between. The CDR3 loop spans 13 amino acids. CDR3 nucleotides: TGTGCCAGCAGTTTTGGCCAGAGGTCTGAAGCTTTCTTT. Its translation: CASSFGQRSEAFF.

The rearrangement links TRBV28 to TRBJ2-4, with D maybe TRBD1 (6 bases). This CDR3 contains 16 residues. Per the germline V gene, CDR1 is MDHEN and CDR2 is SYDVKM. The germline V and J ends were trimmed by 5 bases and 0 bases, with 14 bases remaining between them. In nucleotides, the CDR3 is TGTGCCAGCAGTAAGCCGGGACAACTAGCCAAAAACATTCAGTACTTC. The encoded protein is CASSKPGQLAKNIQYF.

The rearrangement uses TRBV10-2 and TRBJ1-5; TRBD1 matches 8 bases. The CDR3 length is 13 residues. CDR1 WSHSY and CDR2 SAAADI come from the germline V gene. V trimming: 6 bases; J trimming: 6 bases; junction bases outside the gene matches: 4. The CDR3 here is CASRGQGSQPQHF. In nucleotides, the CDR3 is TGCGCCAGCAGAGGACAGGGTAGTCAGCCCCAGCATTTT.

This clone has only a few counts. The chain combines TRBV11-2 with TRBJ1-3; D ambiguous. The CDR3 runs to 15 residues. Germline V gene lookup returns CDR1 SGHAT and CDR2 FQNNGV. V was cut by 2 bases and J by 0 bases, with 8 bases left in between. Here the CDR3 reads CASSLTAASGNTIYF. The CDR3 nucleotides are TGTGCCAGCAGCTTAACGGCGGCCTCTGGAAACACCATATATTTT.

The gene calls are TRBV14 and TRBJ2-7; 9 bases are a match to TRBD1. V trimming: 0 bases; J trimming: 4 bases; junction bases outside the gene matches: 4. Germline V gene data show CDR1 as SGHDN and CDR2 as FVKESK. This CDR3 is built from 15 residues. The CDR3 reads CASSQDNRGRYEQYF. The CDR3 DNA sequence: TGTGCCAGCAGCCAAGATAACAGGGGGCGGTACGAGCAGTACTTC.

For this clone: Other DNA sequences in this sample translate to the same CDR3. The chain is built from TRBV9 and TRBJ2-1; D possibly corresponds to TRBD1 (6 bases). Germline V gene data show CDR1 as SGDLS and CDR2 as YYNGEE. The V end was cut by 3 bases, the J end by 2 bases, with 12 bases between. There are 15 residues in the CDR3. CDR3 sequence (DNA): TGTGCCAGCAGCGCTAGTGGGGGCCCCTACAATGAGCAGTTCTTC. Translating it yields CASSASGGPYNEQFF. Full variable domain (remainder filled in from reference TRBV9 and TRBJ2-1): DSGVTQTPKHLITATGQRVTLRCSPRSGDLSVYWYQQSLDQGLQFLIQYYNGEERAKGNILERFSAQQFPDLHSELNLSSLELGDSALYFCASSASGGPYNEQFFGPGTRLTVL.

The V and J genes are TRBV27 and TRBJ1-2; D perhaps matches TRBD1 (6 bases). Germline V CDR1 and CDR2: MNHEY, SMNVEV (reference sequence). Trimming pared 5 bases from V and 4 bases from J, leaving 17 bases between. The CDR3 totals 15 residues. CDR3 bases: TGTGCCAGCAGTCCCCAACTTCGGACAGTCTATGGCTACACCTTC. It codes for CASSPQLRTVYGYTF.

For the CDR3, the DNA is TGTGCCAGTAATGCAGGGTACGGTTCACCCCTCCACTTT. It codes for CASNAGYGSPLHF. The gene calls are TRBV19 and TRBJ1-6, with a possible D match to TRBD1 (5 bases). Germline-derived CDR1 and CDR2 are LNHDA and SQIVND (reference sequence). V was pared by 7 bases and J by 9 bases, with 13 bases between. The CDR3 is 13 residues long.

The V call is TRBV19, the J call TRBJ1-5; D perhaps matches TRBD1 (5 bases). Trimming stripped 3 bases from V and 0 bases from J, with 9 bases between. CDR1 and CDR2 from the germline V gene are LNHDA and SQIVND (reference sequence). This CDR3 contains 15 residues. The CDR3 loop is CASSMSGYSNQPQHF. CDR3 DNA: TGTGCCAGTAGTATGTCAGGGTATAGCAATCAGCCCCAGCATTTT.

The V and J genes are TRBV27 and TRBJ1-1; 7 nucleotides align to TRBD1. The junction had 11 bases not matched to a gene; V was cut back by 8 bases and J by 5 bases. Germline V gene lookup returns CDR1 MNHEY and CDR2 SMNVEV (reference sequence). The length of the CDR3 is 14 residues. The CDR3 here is CASYPPGGETEAFF. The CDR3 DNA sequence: TGTGCCAGCTATCCCCCAGGGGGAGAGACTGAAGCTTTCTTT.

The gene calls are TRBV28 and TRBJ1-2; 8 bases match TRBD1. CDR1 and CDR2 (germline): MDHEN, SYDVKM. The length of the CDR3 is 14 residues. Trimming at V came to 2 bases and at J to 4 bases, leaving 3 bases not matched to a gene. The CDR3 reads CASSLRTGSYGYTF. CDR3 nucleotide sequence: TGTGCCAGCAGTTTAAGGACAGGGTCCTATGGCTACACCTTC.

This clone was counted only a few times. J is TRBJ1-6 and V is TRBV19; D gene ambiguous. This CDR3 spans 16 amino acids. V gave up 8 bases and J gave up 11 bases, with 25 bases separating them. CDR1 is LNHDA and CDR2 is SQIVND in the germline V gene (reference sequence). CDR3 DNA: TGTGCCAGTGCCCCCTACGGGTCCCAGCTTTCGACACCCCTCCACTTT. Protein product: CASAPYGSQLSTPLHF.

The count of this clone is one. CDR3 loop: CASLGAGEKLFF. The CDR3 DNA reads TGTGCCAGCCTCGGAGCGGGGGAAAAACTGTTTTTT. This sequence joins TRBV7-2 and TRBJ1-4; D ambiguous. V shed 8 bases and J shed 8 bases, with 12 bases lying between them. CDR3 length: 12 residues. Germline values: CDR1 SGHTA, CDR2 FQGNSA. Supplemented by reference TRBV7-2 and TRBJ1-4, the full variable domain reads GAGVSQSPSNKVTEKGKDVELRCDPISGHTALYWYRQSLGQGLEFLIYFQGNSAPDKSGLPSDRFSAERTGGSVSTLTIQRTQQEDSAVYLCASLGAGEKLFFGSGTQLSVL.

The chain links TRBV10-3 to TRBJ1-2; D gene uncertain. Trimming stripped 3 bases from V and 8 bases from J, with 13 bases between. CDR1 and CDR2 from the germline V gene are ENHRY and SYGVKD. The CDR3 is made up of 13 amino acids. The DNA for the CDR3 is TGTGCCATCAGTGAAGAGGGTTTTGGGGGCTACACCTTC. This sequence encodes CAISEEGFGGYTF.

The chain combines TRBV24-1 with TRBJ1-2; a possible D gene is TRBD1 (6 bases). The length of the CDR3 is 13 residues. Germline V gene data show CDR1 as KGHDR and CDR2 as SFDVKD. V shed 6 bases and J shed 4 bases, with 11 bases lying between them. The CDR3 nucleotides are TGTGCCACCAGTACGGGACACGGCTATGGCTACACCTTC. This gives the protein CATSTGHGYGYTF.

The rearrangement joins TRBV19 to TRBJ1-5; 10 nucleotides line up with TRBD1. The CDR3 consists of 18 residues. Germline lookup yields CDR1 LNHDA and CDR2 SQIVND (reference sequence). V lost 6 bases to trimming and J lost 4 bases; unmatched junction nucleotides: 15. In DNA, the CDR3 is TGTGCCAGTAGACCGGGACAGGGGACCTGGGCGGCAAATCAGCCCCAGCATTTT. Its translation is CASRPGQGTWAANQPQHF.

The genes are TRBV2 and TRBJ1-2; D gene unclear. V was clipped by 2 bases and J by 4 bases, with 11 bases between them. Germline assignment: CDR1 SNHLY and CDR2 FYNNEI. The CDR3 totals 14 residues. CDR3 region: CASSEPGGSYGYTF. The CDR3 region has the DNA TGTGCCAGCAGTGAACCTGGAGGATCCTATGGCTACACCTTC.

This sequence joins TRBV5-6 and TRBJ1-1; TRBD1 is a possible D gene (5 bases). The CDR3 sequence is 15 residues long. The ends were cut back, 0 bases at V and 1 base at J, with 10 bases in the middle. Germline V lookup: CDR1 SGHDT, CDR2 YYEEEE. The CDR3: CASSLGGTPNTEAFF. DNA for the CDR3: TGTGCCAGCAGCTTGGGCGGGACCCCGAACACTGAAGCTTTCTTT.

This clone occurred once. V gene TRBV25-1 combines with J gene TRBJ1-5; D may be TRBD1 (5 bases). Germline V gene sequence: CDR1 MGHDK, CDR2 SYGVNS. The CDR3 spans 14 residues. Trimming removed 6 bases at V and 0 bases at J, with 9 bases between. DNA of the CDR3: TGTGCCAGCAGCGGGGGGATTAGCAATCAGCCCCAGCATTTT. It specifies CASSGGISNQPQHF.

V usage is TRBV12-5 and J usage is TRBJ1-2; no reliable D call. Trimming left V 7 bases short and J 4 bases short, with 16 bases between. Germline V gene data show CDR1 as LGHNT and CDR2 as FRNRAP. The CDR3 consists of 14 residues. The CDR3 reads CASAKSGGSYGYTF. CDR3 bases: TGTGCTAGTGCCAAGTCTGGCGGGTCCTATGGCTACACCTTC.

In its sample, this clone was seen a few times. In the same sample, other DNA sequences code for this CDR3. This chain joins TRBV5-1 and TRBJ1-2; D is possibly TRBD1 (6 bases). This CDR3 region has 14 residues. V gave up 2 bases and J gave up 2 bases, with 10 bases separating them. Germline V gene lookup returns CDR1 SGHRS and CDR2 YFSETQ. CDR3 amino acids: CASSFSGGNYGYTF. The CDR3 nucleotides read TGCGCCAGCAGCTTCTCTGGGGGCAACTATGGCTACACCTTC. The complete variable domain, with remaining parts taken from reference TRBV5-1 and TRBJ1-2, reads KAGVTQTPRYLIKTRGQQVTLSCSPISGHRSVSWYQQTPGQGLQFLFEYFSETQRNKGNFPGRFSGRQFSNSRSEMNVSTLELGDSALYLCASSFSGGNYGYTFGSGTRLTVV.